A single sample gave rise to the 13 T cell receptor beta chains below, sequenced in a study of T cell repertoires in cytomegalovirus infection. MiXCR was run by TCRdb on the reads, yielding one entry per CDR3 protein. The sample has around 280,000 distinct CDR3 sequences, 9.6% seen once. The sample comprised PBMCs. All receptors come from a human donor in good health (CMV status not recorded). Some clones in this sample may be carry-over from other donors' samples.

This clonotype was seen many times. The J gene is TRBJ2-3, the V gene TRBV28; no clear D. The ends were cut back, 3 bases at V and 2 bases at J, with 12 bases in the middle. The CDR3 totals 15 residues. Germline loops: CDR1 MDHEN, CDR2 SYDVKM. In nucleotides, the CDR3 is TGTGCCAGCAGTTTGCCCTCAGACCTCACAGATACGCAGTATTTT. This gives the protein CASSLPSDLTDTQYF.

In this sample, this clonotype turned up many times. The chain links TRBV7-3 to TRBJ2-4, with D maybe TRBD1 (6 bases). Germline V gives CDR1 SGHTA, CDR2 FQGTGA. The CDR3 is 15 amino acids. Deletions cut 5 bases from V and 1 base from J, with 12 bases between. The CDR3 region has the DNA TGTGCCAGCAGCCTCCAACAGGGTGCCAAAAACATTCAGTACTTC. Its protein is CASSLQQGAKNIQYF.

This clonotype was detected a few times. The chain has TRBV29-1 and TRBJ1-4; 9 bases agree with TRBD1. This CDR3 has 13 residues. Germline CDR1 reads SQVTM; CDR2 reads ANQGSEA. Here the CDR3 DNA reads TGCGCGAACCAGGACAGGGGTACCACTTCACTGTTTTTT. It yields the protein CANQDRGTTSLFF.

There are many counts of this clonotype. This sequence joins TRBV5-1 and TRBJ1-4; 8 positions match TRBD1. From germline, CDR1 is SGHRS and CDR2 YFSETQ. The V and J ends lost 0 bases and 7 bases, in that order; junction bases with no gene match: 2. The CDR3 runs to 14 residues. This CDR3 is CASSLGQGSEKLFF. The CDR3 bases are TGCGCCAGCAGCTTGGGACAGGGGTCTGAAAAACTGTTTTTT.

At least ten counts were recorded for this clonotype. The chain employs TRBV20-1 and TRBJ2-7; 8 bases line up with TRBD1. The CDR3 runs 12 residues. Unmatched junction bases numbered 5, after V lost 6 bases and J lost 4 bases. Germline lookup yields CDR1 DFQATT and CDR2 SNEGSKA (reference sequence). CDR3 coding DNA: TGCAGTGCCCAAGGGACAGGATACGAGCAGTACGTC. This codes for CSAQGTGYEQYV.

This clonotype was recorded at least ten times. The chain is built from TRBV14 and TRBJ2-5, with D perhaps TRBD1 or TRBD2 (5 bases each). The V gene's germline CDR1 is SGHDN and CDR2 FVKESK. The CDR3 spans 14 residues. V lost 4 bases to trimming and J lost 2 bases, with 11 bases between them. This chain's CDR3 is CASSPSGQQETQYF. The CDR3 bases are TGTGCCAGCAGCCCTTCGGGGCAACAAGAGACCCAGTACTTC.

The sample holds many counts of this clonotype. In DNA, the CDR3 is TGTGCCAGCGGGGCCCGGGGGCATGAGCAGTTCTTC. Encoded protein: CASGARGHEQFF. V and J are TRBV28 and TRBJ2-1; D tentatively fits TRBD1 or TRBD2 (6 bases each). The germline CDR1 and CDR2 sequences are MDHEN and SYDVKM. Trimming took 8 bases from V and 8 from J, leaving 13 bases between them. This CDR3 contains 12 residues.

In this sample, this clonotype turned up a few times. The chain combines TRBV29-1 with TRBJ1-2; D might be TRBD1 (6 bases). Per the germline V gene, CDR1 is SQVTM and CDR2 is ANQGSEA. With 1 base removed from V and 5 bases from J, the gap between germline ends came to 11 bases. The length of the CDR3 is 13 residues. CDR3: CSVEGQGKYGYTF. For the CDR3, the DNA is TGCAGCGTTGAAGGGCAGGGGAAATATGGCTACACCTTC.

This clonotype showed up many times. The chain uses TRBV4-2 and TRBJ2-1, with TRBD2 matching over 8 bases. CDR3 length: 15 amino acids. V shed 5 bases and J 2 bases; nucleotides not matched to a gene: 5. Germline V gene sequence: CDR1 LGHNA, CDR2 YNFKEQ. CDR3 sequence reads: CASSSGGTAYNEQFF. DNA of the CDR3: TGTGCCAGCAGCAGCGGGGGCACCGCCTACAATGAGCAGTTCTTC.

There are many counts of this clonotype. J is TRBJ2-1 and V is TRBV20-1; TRBD1 is a possible D gene (6 bases). The germline V and J ends were trimmed by 3 bases and 2 bases, with 14 bases remaining between them. The CDR3 runs 15 residues. Germline assignment: CDR1 DFQATT and CDR2 SNEGSKA (reference sequence). In DNA form, the CDR3 reads TGCAGTGCTAGGGACGGCAGGGGAGCCTACAATGAGCAGTTCTTC. This sequence encodes CSARDGRGAYNEQFF.

V usage is TRBV23-1 and J usage is TRBJ2-2; 7 bases line up with TRBD1. TRBV23-1 is designated an ORF whose function remains uncertain. The CDR3 runs 15 residues. Losses at the gene ends were 2 bases for V and 7 bases for J; bases not matched to a gene: 7. The CDR3 loop reads CASSQPGQSVGELFF. CDR3 nucleotides: TGCGCCAGCAGTCAACCGGGACAGTCGGTCGGGGAGCTGTTTTTT.

This clonotype was counted at least ten times. The chain uses TRBV10-3 and TRBJ2-7; D is possibly TRBD2 (5 bases). V lost 7 bases and J 6 bases, leaving 25 bases between the germline ends. Looked up from germline, CDR1 is ENHRY and CDR2 is SYGVKD. This CDR3 comprises 16 residues. CDR3 bases: TGTGCCATCACCCGTACCGGAGGTGTTTCCCCTCTCGAGCAGTACTTC. Translated: CAITRTGGVSPLEQYF.

This clonotype was detected ten times or more. The rearrangement links TRBV5-1 to TRBJ2-7; D is unclear. The length of the CDR3 is 14 residues. The V gene lost 2 bases and the J gene lost 3 bases, with 12 bases spanning the gap. Germline values: CDR1 SGHRS, CDR2 YFSETQ. The CDR3 here is CASSFLHTNYEQYF. The CDR3 bases are TGCGCCAGCAGCTTTCTCCACACGAACTACGAGCAGTACTTC.